The 24 T cell receptor beta chains presented below share a single source sample, sequenced in a study of blood T cell repertoires in COVID-19. Data came from immunoSEQ multiplex PCR; TCRdb stores just in-frame clones and leaves some out. In the table there are approximately 260,000 clones, about 80% of which are singletons. Sequenced: PBMCs or T cells enriched from blood (not recorded which). All receptors derive from a man aged 25 to 40 with acute COVID-19.

CDR3 sequence reads: CASSIVMGHRNSPLHF. Here the CDR3 DNA reads TGTGCCAGTAGTATAGTCATGGGACATAGAAATTCACCCCTCCACTTT. This sequence joins TRBV19 and TRBJ1-6; D may be TRBD1 (6 bases). From germline, CDR1 is LNHDA and CDR2 SQIVND (reference sequence). The V end was cut by 1 base, the J end by 7 bases, with 14 bases between. The CDR3 covers 16 residues.

This clone was observed a few times. This chain links TRBV11-2 with TRBJ1-3; D possibly corresponds to TRBD1 (5 bases). The germline V gene has CDR1 SGHAT and CDR2 FQNNGV. The CDR3 has 15 amino acids. Trimming pared 0 bases from V and 2 bases from J, leaving 8 bases between. For the CDR3, the DNA is TGTGCCAGCAGCTTAGATCGGGGGACTGGAAACACCATATATTTT. Translating it yields CASSLDRGTGNTIYF.

The chain couples TRBV4-1 to TRBJ1-2; D unclear. CDR1 is MGHRA and CDR2 is YSYEKL in the germline V gene. The CDR3 is 13 amino acids. Trimming cost V 0 bases and J 12 bases, with 14 bases left between them. The CDR3 region is CASSQDGTGIHTF. For the CDR3, the DNA is TGCGCCAGCAGCCAAGATGGTACGGGGATCCACACCTTC.

The chain uses TRBV24-1 and TRBJ2-3, with D maybe TRBD1 (6 bases). CDR3 size: 16 residues. V lost 2 bases and J 1 base, leaving 12 bases between the germline ends. Looked up from germline, CDR1 is KGHDR and CDR2 is SFDVKD. The CDR3 DNA reads as TGTGCCACCAGTGATTCGGACAGACGAGGCACAGATACGCAGTATTTT. This codes for CATSDSDRRGTDTQYF.

The V and J genes are TRBV5-8 and TRBJ1-5; 8 bases match TRBD1. CDR1 is SGHTS, CDR2 YDEGEE, per germline. J was trimmed by 0 bases and V by 6 bases; bases with no gene match: 8. The CDR3 loop spans 16 amino acids. The CDR3 DNA reads TGTGCCAGCACCCGGGACAGGAGTTATAGCAATCAGCCCCAGCATTTT. Translated, it gives CASTRDRSYSNQPQHF.

The gene calls are TRBV5-6 and TRBJ2-5; 10 nucleotides agree with TRBD1. The V segment lost 3 bases and the J segment 1 base; nucleotides outside the gene matches: 12. The germline CDR1 and CDR2 sequences are SGHDT and YYEEEE. This CDR3 contains 18 residues. The CDR3 nucleotides read TGTGCCAGCAGCTGGAAAGGCTGGGACAGGGGATTCCAAGAGACCCAGTACTTC. Translation gives CASSWKGWDRGFQETQYF. The variable domain in full, with the rest retrieved from reference TRBV5-6 and TRBJ2-5, is DAGVTQSPTHLIKTRGQQVTLRCSPKSGHDTVSWYQQALGQGPQFIFQYYEEEERQRGNFPDRFSGHQFPNYSSELNVNALLLGDSALYLCASSWKGWDRGFQETQYFGPGTRLLVL.

V is TRBV3-1 (or the pseudogene TRBV3-2) and J is TRBJ1-5; D call uncertain. V was shortened by 3 bases and J by 7 bases, with 10 bases between the two germline ends. There are 13 residues in the CDR3. The germline CDR1 and CDR2 sequences are LGHDT and YNNKEL (reference sequence). CDR3 region: CASSQLTGQPQHF. The CDR3 DNA is TGTGCCAGCAGCCAGCTGACTGGCCAGCCCCAGCATTTT.

V gene TRBV14 combines with J gene TRBJ2-1, with TRBD2 identical over 8 bases. The germline V gene has CDR1 SGHDN and CDR2 FVKESK. V lost 2 bases to trimming and J lost 10 bases; unmatched junction nucleotides: 4. This CDR3 is built from 13 residues. The CDR3 region has the DNA TGTGCCAGCAGCCAACGGGGACTAGAAGAGCAGTTCTTC. Encoded protein: CASSQRGLEEQFF.

The chain uses TRBV9 and TRBJ2-1, with a weak D call TRBD2 (5 bases). Germline V lookup: CDR1 SGDLS, CDR2 YYNGEE. The CDR3 is made up of 14 amino acids. V was shortened by 3 bases and J by 9 bases, with 16 bases between the two germline ends. CDR3 in amino acids: CASSARAPGGEQFF. CDR3 bases: TGTGCCAGCAGCGCCCGGGCCCCCGGAGGTGAGCAGTTCTTC.

The V gene is TRBV11-2, the J gene TRBJ1-1; D call uncertain. V was shortened by 6 bases and J by 2 bases, with 16 bases between the two germline ends. The CDR3 length is 15 residues. The germline V gene has CDR1 SGHAT and CDR2 FQNNGV. CDR3 residues: CASRGWTGSNTEAFF. For the CDR3, the DNA is TGTGCCAGCAGAGGCTGGACTGGGAGTAACACTGAAGCTTTCTTT.

The rearrangement links TRBV9 to TRBJ2-3, with D possibly matching TRBD1 (5 bases). The germline V gene encodes CDR1 SGDLS and CDR2 YYNGEE. This CDR3 has 16 residues. The germline V and J ends were trimmed by 4 bases and 0 bases, with 15 bases remaining between them. The CDR3 DNA follows: TGTGCCAGCAGCCCCCTAGACAGTTATAGCACAGATACGCAGTATTTT. Its translation: CASSPLDSYSTDTQYF.

V is TRBV10-1 and J is TRBJ2-7, with D perhaps TRBD1 (5 bases). CDR3 length equals 14 residues. The V end lost 1 base, the J end lost 3 bases, and 10 bases lay between the germline ends. Germline V lookup: CDR1 WNHNN, CDR2 SYGVQD (reference sequence). CDR3 sequence: CASSEFPTGYEQYV. In DNA, the CDR3 is TGCGCCAGCAGTGAGTTCCCTACAGGCTACGAGCAGTACGTC.

V usage is TRBV9 and J usage is TRBJ1-1, with 7 bases aligning to TRBD1. The CDR3 consists of 13 residues. Germline CDR1 and CDR2: SGDLS and YYNGEE. The CDR3 loop is CGQTGLPNTEAFF. The CDR3 nucleotides are TGTGGACAGACAGGGCTCCCGAACACTGAAGCTTTCTTT.

The chain couples TRBV10-3 to TRBJ2-5, with 8 bases aligning to TRBD1. This CDR3 comprises 16 residues. CDR1 is ENHRY and CDR2 is SYGVKD in the germline V gene. Losses at the gene ends were 0 bases for V and 2 bases for J; bases not matched to a gene: 5. This CDR3 reads CAISESMTGAQETQYF. The CDR3, as DNA: TGTGCCATCAGTGAGTCGATGACAGGGGCGCAAGAGACCCAGTACTTC.

The rearrangement joins TRBV11-2 to TRBJ2-3, with 12 bases that match TRBD2. This CDR3 is built from 19 residues. Trimming cost V 0 bases and J 0 bases; bases outside gene matches: 7. Germline V CDR1 and CDR2: SGHAT, FQNNGV. In DNA form, the CDR3 reads TGTGCCAGCAGCTTAGATACTAGCGGGAGGAAGTGGAGCACAGATACGCAGTATTTT. Protein sequence: CASSLDTSGRKWSTDTQYF.

The chain joins TRBV5-6 to TRBJ1-1; no definite D call. The CDR3 spans 16 residues. CDR1 SGHDT and CDR2 YYEEEE come from the germline V gene. V was trimmed by 3 bases and J by 0 bases, leaving 15 bases between them. CDR3 sequence: CASSSRPGRMNTEAFF. CDR3 DNA sequence: TGTGCCAGCAGCTCGCGTCCAGGTAGGATGAACACTGAAGCTTTCTTT. Together with reference TRBV5-6 and TRBJ1-1, the CDR3 gives the full variable domain: DAGVTQSPTHLIKTRGQQVTLRCSPKSGHDTVSWYQQALGQGPQFIFQYYEEEERQRGNFPDRFSGHQFPNYSSELNVNALLLGDSALYLCASSSRPGRMNTEAFFGQGTRLTVV.

This sequence joins TRBV28 and TRBJ2-1; D possibly corresponds to TRBD2 (7 bases). Trimming stripped 6 bases from V and 2 bases from J, with 17 bases between. The CDR3 is 16 amino acids. Germline CDR1 MDHEN, CDR2 SYDVKM. This CDR3 reads CASSLSEGGAYNEQFF. The DNA for the CDR3 is TGTGCCAGCAGCCTGTCGGAGGGGGGGGCCTACAATGAGCAGTTCTTC. Together with reference TRBV28 and TRBJ2-1, the CDR3 gives the full variable domain: DVKVTQSSRYLVKRTGEKVFLECVQDMDHENMFWYRQDPGLGLRLIYFSYDVKMKEKGDIPEGYSVSREKKERFSLILESASTNQTSMYLCASSLSEGGAYNEQFFGPGTRLTVL.

V is TRBV15 and J is TRBJ2-2, with TRBD2 matching 8 bases. V lost 3 bases to trimming and J lost 2 bases; unmatched junction nucleotides: 5. Looked up from germline, CDR1 is LNHNV and CDR2 is YYDKDF (reference sequence). The CDR3 length is 16 residues. The DNA for the CDR3 is TGTGCCACCAGCAGCCAACTAGCGGCTAACACCGGGGAGCTGTTTTTT. Its translation is CATSSQLAANTGELFF.

The chain links TRBV25-1 to TRBJ1-3; 8 bases are a match to TRBD1. The CDR3 is 15 residues long. The J segment lost 3 bases and the V segment lost 11 bases, leaving 12 bases of the junction unmatched. Germline CDR1 and CDR2: MGHDK and SYGVNS. CDR3 DNA: TGTGCCTCCGGAGGCCAGGGGGCAGATGGAAACACCATATATTTT. This sequence encodes CASGGQGADGNTIYF.

The chain joins TRBV11-3 to TRBJ1-1, with 9 nucleotides matching TRBD1. J was trimmed by 3 bases and V by 0 bases; bases with no gene match: 5. Germline assignment: CDR1 SGHNT and CDR2 YENEEA. The CDR3 sequence is 16 residues long. The CDR3 spells CASSLEGTGSYTEAFF. CDR3 sequence (DNA): TGTGCCAGCAGCTTAGAAGGGACAGGGTCATACACTGAAGCTTTCTTT.

A note on this clone: A read error may produce the germline difference seen at one junction end. The genes are TRBV3-1 (or the pseudogene TRBV3-2) and TRBJ2-5, with 12 bases matching TRBD2. Germline CDR1 reads LGHDT; CDR2 reads YNNKEL (reference sequence). The CDR3 totals 16 residues. Here the CDR3 DNA reads TGTGCCAGTAGCCGAAGGACTAGCGGGGCAAAAGAGACCCAGTACTTC. It translates to CASSRRTSGAKETQYF.

This clone was detected only once. The V and J genes are TRBV19 and TRBJ1-4; a weak D match, TRBD1 (6 bases). The V and J ends lost 7 bases and 5 bases respectively, with 8 bases between them. The CDR3 loop spans 12 amino acids. Germline V lookup: CDR1 LNHDA, CDR2 SQIVND (reference sequence). For the CDR3, the DNA is TGTGCCAGTAACAGGGTCAATGAAAAACTGTTTTTT. It translates to CASNRVNEKLFF.

J is TRBJ1-5 and V is TRBV19, with 9 bases identical to TRBD1. Germline assignment: CDR1 LNHDA and CDR2 SQIVND (reference sequence). CDR3 length: 17 residues. Losses at the gene ends were 5 bases for V and 7 bases for J; bases not matched to a gene: 15. CDR3 sequence: CASSAIRRDRVKQPQHF. The CDR3 DNA reads TGTGCCAGTAGTGCTATCCGCCGGGACAGGGTAAAACAGCCCCAGCATTTT.

The chain couples TRBV18 to TRBJ1-2; 7 positions agree with TRBD1. This CDR3 comprises 15 residues. Germline trimming cut 4 bases from V and 4 bases from J; bases unmatched to any gene: 9. Per germline, CDR1 KGHSH and CDR2 LQKENI. CDR3: CASSLGQVYAYGYTF. In nucleotides, the CDR3 is TGTGCCAGCTCACTAGGACAGGTTTACGCCTATGGCTACACCTTC.